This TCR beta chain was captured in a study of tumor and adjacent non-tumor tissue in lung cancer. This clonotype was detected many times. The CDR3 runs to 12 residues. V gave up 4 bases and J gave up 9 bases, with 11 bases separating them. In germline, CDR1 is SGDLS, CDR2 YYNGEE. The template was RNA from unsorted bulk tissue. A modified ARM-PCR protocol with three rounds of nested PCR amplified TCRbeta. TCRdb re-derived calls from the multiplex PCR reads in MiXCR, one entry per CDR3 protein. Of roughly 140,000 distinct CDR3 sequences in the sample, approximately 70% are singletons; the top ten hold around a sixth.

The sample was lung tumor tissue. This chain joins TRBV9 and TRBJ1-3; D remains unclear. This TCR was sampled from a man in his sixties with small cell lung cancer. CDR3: CASSPERGTIYF. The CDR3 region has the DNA TGTGCCAGCAGCCCCGAAAGAGGCACCATATATTTT.